This TCR beta chain was recovered during a study of T cell repertoires in cytomegalovirus infection. Details on this clonotype: Its antigen is still unknown.

V dropped 3 bases and J dropped 7 bases, with 12 bases sitting between them. Germline assignment: CDR1 KGHSH and CDR2 LQKENI. The CDR3 sequence is 13 residues long. TCRdb reprocessed the reads with MiXCR, giving one entry per CDR3 protein. Among 310,000 or so distinct CDR3 sequences listed, just under 25% were seen once. Sequences were derived from cultured PBMCs, sampled from culture after CMV antigen stimulation. The chain uses TRBV18 and TRBJ1-2; weak D call: TRBD1 (5 bases). The receptor's source is a human donor in good health (CMV status not recorded). Some clones in this sample may be carry-over from other donors' samples. CDR3 DNA sequence: TGTGCCAGCTCACCTGCTGACAGTTCTGGCTACACCTTC. Residues: CASSPADSSGYTF.